The 20 T cell receptor beta chains below all came from one sample that was sequenced in a study of cytotoxic CD8 clonotypes in ibrutinib-treated CLL. Clones were sequenced by immunoSEQ multiplex PCR, and TCRdb holds only the in-frame ones, with some missing. The sample holds about 130,000 clones; 70% to 90% are singletons and the top ten take roughly 1.9%. The sample here was PBMCs, taken after 24 months of ibrutinib treatment. The receptor set was obtained from a human donor with chronic lymphocytic leukemia.

The chain links TRBV5-8 to TRBJ2-5; 7 bases map to TRBD2. The germline V gene encodes CDR1 SGHTS and CDR2 YDEGEE. Trimming took 4 bases from V and 3 from J; bases not matched to a gene: 12. The CDR3 sequence is 16 residues long. The CDR3 bases are TGTGCCAGCAGCACTTACGGGGGGAGCGGGAAAGAGACCCAGTACTTC. Amino acids: CASSTYGGSGKETQYF. Together with reference TRBV5-8 and TRBJ2-5, the CDR3 gives the full variable domain: EAGVTQSPTHLIKTRGQQATLRCSPISGHTSVYWYQQALGLGLQFLLWYDEGEERNRGNFPPRFSGRQFPNYSSELNVNALELEDSALYLCASSTYGGSGKETQYFGPGTRLLVL.

The V gene is TRBV7-2, the J gene TRBJ1-3; D is unresolved. V shed 3 bases and J shed 0 bases, with 12 bases lying between them. The germline V gene has CDR1 SGHTA and CDR2 FQGNSA. CDR3 length: 16 amino acids. The CDR3 DNA is TGTGCCAGCAGCTTCGTGATCCCCCGCTCTGGAAACACCATATATTTT. This encodes CASSFVIPRSGNTIYF.

The table lists this clone with a count of one. The CDR3 bases are TGTGCCAGCAGCTTGGCCGGGGCGGGGATCTACAATGAGCAGTTCTTC. Its translation: CASSLAGAGIYNEQFF. V usage is TRBV5-4 and J usage is TRBJ2-1; the D gene is possibly TRBD2 (6 bases). V lost 0 bases and J lost 3, with 13 bases in between. Germline V lookup: CDR1 SGHNT, CDR2 YYREEE (reference sequence). The CDR3 is 16 amino acids.

The rearrangement joins TRBV30 to TRBJ1-4; TRBD1 aligns across 8 bases. The CDR3 has 14 amino acids. Losses at the gene ends were 0 bases for V and 7 bases for J; bases not matched to a gene: 4. Germline CDR1 is GTSNPN and CDR2 is SVGIG (reference sequence). The DNA for the CDR3 is TGTGCCTGGAGTGTACAGGGGGGGGTTGAAAAACTGTTTTTT. This gives the protein CAWSVQGGVEKLFF. Looking up the rest from reference TRBV30 and TRBJ1-4 gives the full variable domain: SQTIHQWPATLVQPVGSPLSLECTVEGTSNPNLYWYRQAAGRGLQLLFYSVGIGQISSEVPQNLSASRPQDRQFILSSKKLLLSDSGFYLCAWSVQGGVEKLFFGSGTQLSVL.

On this clone itself: The same CDR3 is also encoded by other DNA sequences in this sample. The V and J genes are TRBV30 and TRBJ2-2, with D tentatively TRBD1 (5 bases). This CDR3 has 15 residues. Germline CDR1 is GTSNPN and CDR2 is SVGIG (reference sequence). The ends were cut back, 2 bases at V and 4 bases at J, with 14 bases in the middle. The CDR3 loop reads CAWSKKGQGTGELFF. The DNA of the CDR3 is TGTGCCTGGAGTAAAAAGGGCCAGGGCACCGGGGAGCTGTTTTTT. Supplemented by reference TRBV30 and TRBJ2-2, the full variable domain reads SQTIHQWPATLVQPVGSPLSLECTVEGTSNPNLYWYRQAAGRGLQLLFYSVGIGQISSEVPQNLSASRPQDRQFILSSKKLLLSDSGFYLCAWSKKGQGTGELFFGEGSRLTVL.

DNA of the CDR3: TGTGCCAGCAGCTTTTTAGGGGTGAGCACTGAAGCTTTCTTT. It codes for CASSFLGVSTEAFF. J is TRBJ1-1 and V is TRBV5-8, with D possibly being TRBD1 (5 bases). This CDR3 is built from 14 residues. Germline CDR1 reads SGHTS; CDR2 reads YDEGEE. V lost 2 bases, J lost 4 bases, and 12 bases lay in between.

The chain employs TRBV7-2 and TRBJ1-1; 7 bases are a match to TRBD1. CDR3 size: 12 residues. V was clipped by 0 bases and J by 11 bases; unmatched bases: 3. The germline V gene has CDR1 SGHTA and CDR2 FQGNSA. In nucleotides, the CDR3 is TGTGCCAGCAGCTTAGCGGACAGGAGCGCTTTCTTT. Amino acids: CASSLADRSAFF.

The chain employs TRBV6-6 and TRBJ1-2, with 8 bases aligning to TRBD1. CDR1 and CDR2 (germline): MNHNY, SVGAGI (reference sequence). This CDR3 spans 15 amino acids. Losses at the gene ends were 2 bases for V and 4 bases for J; bases not matched to a gene: 6. The CDR3 spells CASSYVQGAPYGYTF. DNA for the CDR3: TGTGCCAGCAGTTACGTTCAGGGGGCCCCCTATGGCTACACCTTC.

J is TRBJ1-5 and V is TRBV6-5; a possible D gene is TRBD1 (6 bases). Germline V gives CDR1 MNHEY, CDR2 SVGAGI. V was pared by 5 bases and J by 4 bases, with 15 bases between. The CDR3 runs 15 residues. Here the CDR3 reads CASSPGTLRNQPQHF. DNA of the CDR3: TGTGCCAGCAGTCCGGGGACACTTAGGAATCAGCCCCAGCATTTT.

The chain has TRBV7-2 and TRBJ2-7; no clear D. V lost 5 bases to trimming and J lost 2 bases, with 13 bases between them. CDR3 length equals 14 residues. CDR1 SGHTA and CDR2 FQGNSA come from the germline V gene. The CDR3 loop reads CASSPGPIPYEQYF. The CDR3 DNA reads TGTGCCAGCAGCCCCGGACCGATCCCCTACGAGCAGTACTTC.

This clone was seen a few times. The chain combines TRBV7-8 with TRBJ1-3; tentatively, D is TRBD1 (6 bases). Per germline, CDR1 SGHVS and CDR2 FQNEAQ. The CDR3 runs to 19 residues. Trimming cost V 5 bases and J 0 bases, with 23 bases left between them. The CDR3 protein is CASSPTAQGTANSGNTIYF. CDR3 nucleotide sequence: TGTGCCAGCAGCCCCACTGCACAGGGAACGGCTAACTCTGGAAACACCATATATTTT. Complete variable domain (other parts from reference TRBV7-8 and TRBJ1-3): GAGVSQSPRYKVAKRGQDVALRCDPISGHVSLFWYQQALGQGPEFLTYFQNEAQLDKSGLPSDRFFAERPEGSVSTLKIQRTQQEDSAVYLCASSPTAQGTANSGNTIYFGEGSWLTVV.

This clone was seen just once. The chain couples TRBV10-2 to TRBJ2-1; 12 nucleotides match TRBD2. The CDR3 sequence is 15 residues long. V lost 2 bases, J lost 4 bases, and 0 bases stayed unmatched. Looked up from germline, CDR1 is WSHSY and CDR2 is SAAADI. The CDR3 protein is CASSEGLAGYNEQFF. The CDR3 bases are TGCGCCAGCAGTGAGGGACTAGCGGGGTACAATGAGCAGTTCTTC.

This chain connects TRBV5-4 to TRBJ1-6, with TRBD1 as a possible D gene (6 bases). Trimming removed 6 bases from V and 9 bases from J, with 16 bases in between. The germline V gene encodes CDR1 SGHNT and CDR2 YYREEE (reference sequence). The CDR3 has 14 amino acids. The CDR3 DNA sequence: TGTGCCAGCAAGGGCCCCGGGGGCGGTTCACCCCTCCACTTT. It encodes CASKGPGGGSPLHF. Supplemented by reference TRBV5-4 and TRBJ1-6, the full variable domain reads ETGVTQSPTHLIKTRGQQVTLRCSSQSGHNTVSWYQQALGQGPQFIFQYYREEENGRGNFPPRFSGLQFPNYSSELNVNALELDDSALYLCASKGPGGGSPLHFGNGTRLTVT.

This sequence joins TRBV6-1 and TRBJ2-4, with a possible D match to TRBD2 (6 bases). V lost 2 bases, J lost 9 bases, and 14 bases lay in between. CDR3 size: 14 residues. Germline V gene data show CDR1 as MNHNS and CDR2 as SASEGT. The CDR3 DNA reads as TGTGCCAGCAGTGAATACGGGGGAACCAGCATTCAGTACTTC. Protein: CASSEYGGTSIQYF.

V is TRBV28 and J is TRBJ1-3; D is ambiguous. The germline V gene has CDR1 MDHEN and CDR2 SYDVKM. The length of the CDR3 is 15 residues. V lost 3 bases, J lost 0 bases, and 9 bases lay in between. This CDR3 reads CASSFPGHSGNTIYF. CDR3 nucleotide sequence: TGTGCCAGCAGTTTTCCCGGGCACTCTGGAAACACCATATATTTT.

The V gene is TRBV28, the J gene TRBJ1-2, with D perhaps matching TRBD1 (6 bases). Trimming pared 5 bases from V and 7 bases from J, leaving 20 bases between. Germline-derived CDR1 and CDR2 are MDHEN and SYDVKM. This CDR3 is 15 amino acids long. CDR3: CASSEEHQGYGGYTF. CDR3 DNA sequence: TGTGCCAGCAGTGAAGAACACCAGGGGTACGGTGGCTACACCTTC.

The V call is TRBV9, the J call TRBJ2-3; 9 bases are a match to TRBD2. The length of the CDR3 is 16 residues. J lost 3 bases, V lost 3 bases, and 8 bases had no gene match. CDR1 and CDR2 (germline): SGDLS, YYNGEE. The CDR3 sequence is CASSGRGGAWTDTQYF. The CDR3 nucleotides are TGTGCCAGCAGCGGCCGCGGGGGGGCGTGGACAGATACGCAGTATTTT.

The chain couples TRBV28 to TRBJ2-7; no reliable D call. CDR3 length: 12 amino acids. The V gene's germline CDR1 is MDHEN and CDR2 SYDVKM. The V end lost 6 bases, the J end lost 3 bases, and 9 bases lay between the germline ends. CDR3 residues: CASRLSDYEQYF. The DNA for the CDR3 is TGTGCCAGCAGATTGTCAGACTACGAGCAGTACTTC.

The V gene is TRBV28, the J gene TRBJ2-5, with TRBD1 matching 9 bases. CDR1 is MDHEN, CDR2 SYDVKM, per germline. The CDR3 is 15 residues long. V shed 5 bases and J 3 bases; nucleotides not matched to a gene: 7. Here the CDR3 DNA reads TGTGCCAGCAGTAGTCCCGGGACAGGGAAAGAGACCCAGTACTTC. It is translated as CASSSPGTGKETQYF.

This chain links TRBV5-6 with TRBJ2-5; 9 nucleotides agree with TRBD1. The CDR3 has 15 amino acids. Germline V gene sequence: CDR1 SGHDT, CDR2 YYEEEE. The V gene end was trimmed by 3 bases and the J gene end by 5 bases; junction bases not matched to a gene: 8. In DNA, the CDR3 is TGTGCCAGCAGCTGGGAGACAGGGGGAGGTGAGACCCAGTACTTC. Its protein is CASSWETGGGETQYF.